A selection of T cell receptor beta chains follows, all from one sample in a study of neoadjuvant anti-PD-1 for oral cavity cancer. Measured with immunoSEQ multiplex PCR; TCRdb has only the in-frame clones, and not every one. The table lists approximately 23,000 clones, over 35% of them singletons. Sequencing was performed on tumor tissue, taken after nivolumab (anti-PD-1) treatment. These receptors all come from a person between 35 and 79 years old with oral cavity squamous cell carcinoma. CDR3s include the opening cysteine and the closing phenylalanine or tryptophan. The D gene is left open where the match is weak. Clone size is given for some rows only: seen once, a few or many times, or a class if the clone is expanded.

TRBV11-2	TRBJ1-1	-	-	TGTGCCAGCAGCTTAGCAGGCGGTGCAGGGTTGGTCACTGAAGCTTTCTTT	CASSLAGGAGLVTEAFF
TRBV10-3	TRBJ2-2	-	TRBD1	TGTGCCATCAGTGCAGTGACAGGGTCGAACACCGGGGAGCTGTTTTTT	CAISAVTGSNTGELFF
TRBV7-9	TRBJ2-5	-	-	TGTGCCAGCAGTCCGGGGGGCCCCCACCAAGAGACCCAGTACTTC	CASSPGGPHQETQYF
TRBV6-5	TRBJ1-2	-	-	TGTGCCAGCAGTTACTCAGGGACCCTTAACTATGGCTACACCTTC	CASSYSGTLNYGYTF
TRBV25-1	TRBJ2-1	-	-	TGTGCCAGCGAGGCTCCCCGCAACAATGAGCAGTTCTTC	CASEAPRNNEQFF
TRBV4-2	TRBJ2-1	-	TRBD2	TGTGCCAGCAGCCCGGGACTAGCGGGGGGGCGCGATGAGCAGTTCTTC	CASSPGLAGGRDEQFF
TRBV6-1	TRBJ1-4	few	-	TGTGCCAGCAGTGGAGTGACAGCAACTAATGAAAAACTGTTTTTT	CASSGVTATNEKLFF
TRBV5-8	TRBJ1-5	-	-	TGTGCCAGCAGCTTGGTTGGGGTCACTTGGGATCAGCCCCAGCATTTT	CASSLVGVTWDQPQHF
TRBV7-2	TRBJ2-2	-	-	TGTGCCAGCAGCCAGATTGGGGGCACCGGGGAGCTGTTTTTT	CASSQIGGTGELFF
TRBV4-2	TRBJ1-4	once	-	TGTGCCAGCAGCCAAGATATTGGGGGGGTTAGGAGTGAAAAACTGTTTTTT	CASSQDIGGVRSEKLFF